Reported below is one T cell receptor beta chain. Its specificity is unknown. These data come from a study of a mutant IDH1 vaccine in newly diagnosed glioma. Study-level background: Across weeks 1, 3, 5, 7, 11, 15, 19 and 23, patients received a vaccination each time, eight in all. Patients arrived already treated with radiotherapy, temozolomide, or both, most having had both. Study findings and constraints: Any relationship between pseudoprogression and changes in top peripheral T cell clonotypes seemed absent.

Generated by immunoSEQ multiplex PCR, the TCRdb table keeps only in-frame clones and is missing some. The sample lists some 130,000 clones, over 75% occurring once. Regarding time point: week 11, during vaccination. In every dose of vaccine, 300 ug of mutant IDH1 20-mer peptide was given alongside topical imiquimod. The CDR3 has 15 residues. The V gene end was trimmed by 5 bases and the J gene end by 2 bases; junction bases not matched to a gene: 5. From germline, CDR1 is SGDLS and CDR2 YYNGEE. The rearrangement links TRBV9 to TRBJ2-3; 10 bases line up with TRBD2. The receptor was isolated from a man aged 40-49 years with glioma. Sequencing was performed on PBMCs, taken from a glioma patient whose treatment included an IDH1 peptide vaccine. This CDR3 reads CASRRGLATTDTQYF. CDR3 in DNA: TGTGCCAGCAGGCGGGGACTAGCGACCACAGATACGCAGTATTTT.